The following is a TCR beta chain sequence with its context. The data were taken from a study of blood T cell repertoires in COVID-19. Study summary: COVID-19 samples from acute and convalescent phases originated in the United States, Italy and Spain.

The table came from immunoSEQ multiplex PCR; TCRdb's copy has only in-frame clones and leaves some out. In the table there are over 60,000 clones, roughly 82% of which are singletons. Trimming took off 0 bases at V and 3 bases at J, with 8 bases between the two ends. The CDR3 length is 14 residues. Germline V gene data show CDR1 as SGDLS and CDR2 as YYNGEE. The sequencing input was peripheral blood. The receptor comes from a human donor in a cohort sampled during active COVID-19. The rearrangement uses TRBV9 and TRBJ2-3, with D maybe TRBD2 (5 bases). For the CDR3, the DNA is TGTGCCAGCAGCGTAGATAGCGCAACAGATACGCAGTATTTT. Translating gives CASSVDSATDTQYF.